This TCR beta chain was captured in a study of molecular identifiers for immune sequencing clone quantification. Study context: Split five ways in replicates, RNA from about 20,000 or 100,000 naive CD8 cells had four portions sequenced. Study conclusions and caveats: In naive cells, clones above 20 RNA copies held under 1% of molecules, whereas in effector cells they held over 99%.

Sorting selected naive CD8 T cells with a CD8+CD4-CCR7+CD45RA+ phenotype. This clonotype was observed a few times. The target antigen is unknown. Preparation methods for the bulk TCR libraries were those previously described, with listed TCR primers. TCRdb reprocessed the PCR reads via MiXCR and lists one record per CDR3 protein. The repertoire has some 680,000 distinct CDR3 sequences, around 25% of them found once; the top ten carry roughly 0.83%. The length of the CDR3 is 15 residues. The germline gives CDR1 DFQATT, CDR2 SNEGSKA (reference sequence). With 5 bases removed from V and 2 bases from J, the gap between germline ends came to 19 bases.

The J gene is TRBJ2-7, the V gene TRBV20-1; D not resolved. Sequenced material: naive CD8+ T cells from blood, with Jurkat cell RNA spiked in. Indicated subset: FACS-sorted CD8+CD4-CCR7+CD45RA+ naive T cells. The TCR was taken from a human donor in good health. Some libraries in this study had Jurkat cell RNA spiked in. The CDR3 bases are TGCAGTGCTTATCCTACAGCTGAACTAACCTACGAGCAGTACTTC. Translated: CSAYPTAELTYEQYF.